This T cell receptor (beta chain) appears in the sequencing data of a study of T-cell reconstitution after alpha-beta-depleted transplantation in children (dated by TCRdb to 2016 to 2017). With respect to the entire study: Using TCR repertoire profiling, the study quantitatively followed how T-cell immune reconstitution unfolded in children after TCRalphabeta/CD19-depleted allogeneic hematopoietic cell transplantation.

CDR1 is given as SGHDT and CDR2 as YYEEEE, both from the germline V gene. From the cysteine through the phenylalanine, the CDR3 covers 14 amino acids. Only the CDR3 DNA stays, 42 bases, in frame from base 1. V loses 6 bases of germline sequence and J loses 2 bases, and the interval between the two ends is 14 bases. Study-level results and caveats: The apparently early alphabetaT-cell count recovery about two months after transplant was reportedly dependent on only several hundred rapidly expanded clones derived from non-depleted graft cells. The high TCRbeta diversity at day 60 in some patients was ascribed to recipient T cells and intrathymic progenitors that had survived conditioning. The frequencies of hyperexpanded clones fell over the following months, and after one year, T-cell counts and TCRbeta diversity were mostly attributed to newly produced T cells.

The label giving this sample's treatment or condition can be read as: allogeneic hematopoietic cell transplantation with graft depleted of TCRalphabeta T cells and CD19 B cells. Transplant recipients were children who received TCRalphabeta/CD19-depleted allogeneic hematopoietic cell grafts. A note on this clonotype: No cognate antigen has been identified for it. The sample holds no much larger clone one base away, and base qualities are not on file.

Library method: PCR. Sequencing used an Illumina HiSeq 2500. To normalize quantification of the TCRbeta repertoire, the TCR libraries were built with molecular barcoding that relied on unique molecular identifiers. Starting from the raw public reads, TCRdb applied fastp trimming at Q25, assembled clones with MiXCR and retained in-frame beta chains. Each CDR3 protein gets just one entry, which takes the most common genes and DNA from the rows behind it. Counted in this sample were 670,000 or so distinct CDR3 sequences; about an eighth of them appeared once. The ten largest clones take up about 0.77% of the sample.

Sequencing used PBMCs, obtained before TCRalphabeta/CD19-depleted stem cell transplant. This TCR derives from a girl aged 2 to 9 with congenital amegakaryocytic thrombocytopenia, due to receive a stem cell transplant. The rearrangement joined TRBV5-6 to TRBJ2-5, and the D gene may be TRBD2, 5 bases matching. Here is the DNA: TGTGCCAGCACCCAACCCGGAGGTCAAGAGACCCAGTACTTC. This codes for CASTQPGGQETQYF.